These T cell receptor beta chains were read from a single sample in a study of blood T cell repertoires in COVID-19. Produced via immunoSEQ multiplex PCR; TCRdb's table is partial and in-frame only. Of 400,000 to 550,000 clones listed, roughly 90% are singletons. The source material was peripheral blood. Receptors originate from a woman in her twenties or thirties with acute or convalescent COVID-19. Each CDR3 is given with its conserved first and last residue. Not all rows give a size; the values are once, few, many and, for expanded clones, a class.

abundance | v_gene | CDR3aa
NA | TRBV2 | CASSGHPGQKTSTDTQYF
NA | TRBV24-1 | CATSDLDRGLDLNEKLFF
once | TRBV18 | CASSPVETGGKAFF
NA | TRBV19 | CASSRSGTAYATNEKLFF
NA | TRBV19 | CASTVQGAGNQPQHF
NA | TRBV19 | CASSSGFRSEQYF
NA | TRBV3-1/TRBV3-2 | CASSLRRGTDTQYF
NA | TRBV27 | CATAIGQGWSGELFF
NA | TRBV29-1 | CSVVGAAKNIQYF
NA | TRBV2 | CASSRGSEKLFF
NA | TRBV24-1 | CATSVGSGERETQYF
NA | TRBV2 | CASSRGQEPYEQYF
few | TRBV6-1 | CASSEVEGGHGYTF
NA | TRBV5-1 | CASSPRDSNTGELFF
NA | TRBV7-9 | CASSLFGGKANYGYTF
NA | TRBV7-9 | CASSPSVPRDTQYF
NA | TRBV24-1 | CATSDTRGTEAFF
NA | TRBV15 | CASAGTEAFF
once | TRBV9 | CASSVVVGVSNEQFF
NA | TRBV4-1 | CASSQRGMIPGELFF
NA | TRBV7-2 | CASSPGTGRRGPQHF
NA | TRBV28 | CASSLTGYGYTF
NA | TRBV19 | CASSTPVTPNTGELFF
NA | TRBV28 | CASSLAGAGANVLTF
NA | TRBV6-6 | CASSWPGGNSPLHF
few | TRBV9 | CASSGGHQETQYF
NA | TRBV30 | CAWSEGGVTEQYF
once | TRBV29-1 | CSVVKGPYNEQFF
NA | TRBV10-3 | CAIKGEGPEAFF
NA | TRBV7-9 | CASSSSQMNTEAFF
NA | TRBV2 | CASRLGGERNQPQHF
NA | TRBV27 | CASSTPGHQPQHF
once | TRBV24-1 | CATSDFTGGAEYNEQFF
NA | TRBV6-1 | CASSPLAGLGYF
NA | TRBV9 | CASSGTGGSYEQYF
NA | TRBV19 | CASSSGLQGPEAFF
NA | TRBV12-3/TRBV12-4 | CASSLKGFSGYTF
NA | TRBV5-4 | CASSFEGNQPQHF
NA | TRBV28 | CASSPETGDQETQYF
NA | TRBV9 | CASSVNYQETQYF
NA | TRBV21-1 | CASSKARVRGTEAFF
NA | TRBV28 | CASRTGRAEAFF
once | TRBV28 | CASSLYLRELFF